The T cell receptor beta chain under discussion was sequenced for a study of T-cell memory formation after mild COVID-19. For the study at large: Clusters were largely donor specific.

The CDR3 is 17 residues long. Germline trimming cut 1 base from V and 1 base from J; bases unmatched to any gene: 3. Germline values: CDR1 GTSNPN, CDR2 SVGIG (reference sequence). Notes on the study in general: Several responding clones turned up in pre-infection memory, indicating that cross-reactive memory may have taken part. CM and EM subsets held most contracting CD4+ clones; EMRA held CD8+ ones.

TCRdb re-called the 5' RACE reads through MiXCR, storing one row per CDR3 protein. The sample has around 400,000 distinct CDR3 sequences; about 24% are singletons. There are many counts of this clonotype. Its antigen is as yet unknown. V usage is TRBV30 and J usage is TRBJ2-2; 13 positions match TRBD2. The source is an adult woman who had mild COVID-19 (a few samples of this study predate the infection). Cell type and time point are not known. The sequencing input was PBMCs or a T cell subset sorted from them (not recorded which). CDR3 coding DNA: TGTGCCTGGAGTGGACTAGCGGGAGGTCGGAACACCGGGGAGCTGTTTTTT. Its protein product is CAWSGLAGGRNTGELFF.